A single sample gave rise to the 15 T cell receptor beta chains below, sequenced in a study of blood T cell repertoires in COVID-19. Produced via immunoSEQ multiplex PCR; TCRdb's table is partial and in-frame only. The sample records over 300,000 clones, over 75% being singletons. Sequenced sample: PBMCs or T cells enriched from blood (not recorded which). These TCRs come from a woman between 18 and 30 years old who had recovered from COVID-19.

This chain links TRBV12-3 or TRBV12-4 with TRBJ2-1, with TRBD1 as a possible D gene (6 bases). V was trimmed by 5 bases and J by 10 bases, leaving 12 bases between them. This CDR3 region has 12 residues. The CDR3 nucleotides read TGTGCCAGCAGTCAGGACAGAATGGAGCAGTTCTTC. Its protein product is CASSQDRMEQFF.

The chain combines TRBV28 with TRBJ1-6, with D perhaps matching TRBD1 (6 bases). V lost 2 bases and J lost 7, with 12 bases in between. Germline V gene lookup returns CDR1 MDHEN and CDR2 SYDVKM. The CDR3 is 15 amino acids. The CDR3 DNA sequence: TGTGCCAGCAGTTTACGGTCAGGGGACAATTCACCCCTCCACTTT. This codes for CASSLRSGDNSPLHF.

The CDR3 loop is CASSADRENTEAFF. CDR3 nucleotide sequence: TGTGCCAGCAGCGCCGACAGGGAGAACACTGAAGCTTTCTTT. This chain connects TRBV11-1 to TRBJ1-1; 7 bases match TRBD1. Germline loops: CDR1 SGHAT, CDR2 FQDESV (reference sequence). Trimming removed 5 bases from V and 1 base from J; junction bases left unmatched: 4. The CDR3 spans 14 residues.

This clone showed up just a few times. This rearrangement joins TRBV2 to TRBJ2-7; 9 bases are a match to TRBD2. Trimming took 8 bases from V and 0 from J; bases not matched to a gene: 8. This CDR3 has 15 amino acids. The germline gives CDR1 SNHLY, CDR2 FYNNEI. The CDR3 region has the DNA TGTGCCAGCGGGCAGACTAGCGGCAACTCCTACGAGCAGTACTTC. Amino acid sequence: CASGQTSGNSYEQYF. Drawing the rest from reference TRBV2 and TRBJ2-7, the complete variable domain is EPEVTQTPSHQVTQMGQEVILRCVPISNHLYFYWYRQILGQKVEFLVSFYNNEISEKSEIFDDQFSVERPDGSNFTLKIRSTKLEDSAMYFCASGQTSGNSYEQYFGPGTRLTVT.

The V call is TRBV19, the J call TRBJ1-6; the match to TRBD1 covers 7 bases. This CDR3 is built from 15 residues. Germline trimming cut 3 bases from V and 5 bases from J; bases unmatched to any gene: 4. Germline lookup yields CDR1 LNHDA and CDR2 SQIVND (reference sequence). CDR3 DNA: TGTGCCAGTAGTATCAGGGGGTCAGATAATTCACCCCTCCACTTT. This sequence encodes CASSIRGSDNSPLHF.

The chain couples TRBV28 to TRBJ2-7; 10 nucleotides agree with TRBD2. V was clipped by 2 bases and J by 4 bases; unmatched bases: 8. Germline CDR1 reads MDHEN; CDR2 reads SYDVKM. The CDR3 is 16 residues long. This CDR3 is CASSLGASGSLYEQYF. As DNA, the CDR3 is TGTGCCAGCAGTTTAGGAGCTAGCGGGAGTCTGTACGAGCAGTACTTC.

The rearrangement uses TRBV18 and TRBJ1-2; 7 positions match TRBD1. The germline V gene encodes CDR1 KGHSH and CDR2 LQKENI. With 3 bases clipped from V and 6 bases from J, the junction kept 10 bases outside the gene matches. The CDR3 sequence is 15 residues long. CDR3 nucleotides: TGTGCCAGCTCACCGCAGAACCAGGGGGACCATGGCTACACCTTC. Translated, it gives CASSPQNQGDHGYTF.

This chain joins TRBV11-2 and TRBJ1-3, with D perhaps matching TRBD1 (6 bases). V lost 4 bases and J lost 0, with 10 bases in between. The CDR3 is made up of 15 amino acids. Germline assignment: CDR1 SGHAT and CDR2 FQNNGV. The CDR3 sequence is CASSSSGASGNTIYF. The CDR3 bases are TGTGCCAGCAGCTCCTCAGGGGCCTCTGGAAACACCATATATTTT.

This chain links TRBV4-1 with TRBJ2-7; 11 nucleotides agree with TRBD2. V shed 1 base and J 5 bases; nucleotides not matched to a gene: 7. Germline V gene lookup returns CDR1 MGHRA and CDR2 YSYEKL. The CDR3 is made up of 16 amino acids. CDR3: CASSQGGGSGRDEQYF. The CDR3 DNA reads as TGCGCCAGCAGCCAAGGAGGGGGTAGCGGGAGGGACGAGCAGTACTTC.

The rearrangement links TRBV20-1 to TRBJ2-7; no reliable D call. From germline, CDR1 is DFQATT and CDR2 SNEGSKA (reference sequence). The CDR3 has 13 amino acids. Trimming removed 3 bases from V and 2 bases from J, with 11 bases in between. The CDR3 region has the DNA TGCAGTGCTAGTCTGGCCCTGACCTACGAGCAGTACTTC. It encodes CSASLALTYEQYF.

The rearrangement uses TRBV5-1 and TRBJ1-1; D is undetermined. The CDR3 is made up of 13 amino acids. From germline, CDR1 is SGHRS and CDR2 YFSETQ. Trimming took 5 bases from V and 2 from J, leaving 10 bases between them. The DNA for the CDR3 is TGCGCCAGCAGAGACACAAGCAACACTGAAGCTTTCTTT. Translation: CASRDTSNTEAFF. Based on the CDR3 plus reference TRBV5-1 and TRBJ1-1, the full variable domain is KAGVTQTPRYLIKTRGQQVTLSCSPISGHRSVSWYQQTPGQGLQFLFEYFSETQRNKGNFPGRFSGRQFSNSRSEMNVSTLELGDSALYLCASRDTSNTEAFFGQGTRLTVV.

The chain has TRBV6-5 and TRBJ1-4; 7 bases fit TRBD1. Trimming cost V 5 bases and J 4 bases; bases outside gene matches: 4. The CDR3 consists of 14 residues. Looked up from germline, CDR1 is MNHEY and CDR2 is SVGAGI. The chain's CDR3 is CASSLQGGNEKLFF. CDR3 DNA sequence: TGTGCCAGCAGTCTTCAGGGGGGTAATGAAAAACTGTTTTTT.

The chain has TRBV10-1 and TRBJ1-4, with TRBD1 as a possible D gene (5 bases). Germline V gene sequence: CDR1 WNHNN, CDR2 SYGVQD (reference sequence). The CDR3 covers 14 residues. V shed 0 bases and J shed 8 bases, with 10 bases lying between them. This CDR3 reads CASSESRGGEKLFF. The CDR3, as DNA: TGCGCCAGCAGTGAGTCAAGGGGAGGCGAAAAACTGTTTTTT.

The rearrangement joins TRBV6-4 to TRBJ2-1; TRBD1 matches at 11 bases. This CDR3 has 17 residues. Trimming cost V 0 bases and J 7 bases; bases outside gene matches: 8. Germline V CDR1 and CDR2: MRHNA, SNTAGT. The CDR3 DNA reads as TGTGCCAGCAGTGACTCGATCACGGACAGGGGGCGGAATGAGCAGTTCTTC. Encoded protein: CASSDSITDRGRNEQFF.

The chain carries TRBV10-2 and TRBJ2-3; D ambiguous. The V and J ends lost 9 bases and 6 bases respectively, with 13 bases between them. Germline V gene lookup returns CDR1 WSHSY and CDR2 SAAADI. The CDR3 length is 12 residues. The chain's CDR3 is CASLEAGDTQYF. CDR3 sequence (DNA): TGCGCCAGTCTCGAGGCCGGGGATACGCAGTATTTT.